These 13 T cell receptor beta chains originate from one sample sequenced in a study of T cells after yellow fever vaccination. TCRdb passed the 5' RACE reads through MiXCR, listing each CDR3 protein once. The table has 250,000 or so distinct CDR3 sequences, 6.9% seen once. The specimen comprised CD4+ T cells sorted from PBMCs, sampled 15 days after the yellow fever booster vaccination. Receptors originate from a man aged 25 to 40 who received the YFV17D yellow fever vaccine.

This clonotype was picked up many times. The chain employs TRBV11-2 and TRBJ2-2, with TRBD2 as a possible D gene (5 bases). Trimming removed 5 bases from V and 9 bases from J, with 16 bases in between. CDR1 SGHAT and CDR2 FQNNGV come from the germline V gene. The length of the CDR3 is 14 residues. The CDR3 DNA is TGTGCCAGCAGCGCCTGGACCTACGGGAGGGAGCTGTTTTTT. It encodes CASSAWTYGRELFF.

This clonotype was observed at least ten times. The chain combines TRBV5-1 with TRBJ2-2; a possible D gene is TRBD2 (5 bases). There are 17 residues in the CDR3. The germline CDR1 and CDR2 sequences are SGHRS and YFSETQ. V lost 9 bases and J 3 bases, leaving 24 bases between the germline ends. The CDR3 reads CATSFLSGRVDTGELFF. CDR3 nucleotide sequence: TGCGCCACCTCGTTCTTGTCGGGAAGGGTCGACACCGGGGAGCTGTTTTTT.

In this sample, this clonotype turned up many times. This chain links TRBV20-1 with TRBJ2-5; 7 positions agree with TRBD1. The CDR3 has 15 amino acids. V was clipped by 3 bases and J by 3 bases; unmatched bases: 10. Germline CDR1 reads DFQATT; CDR2 reads SNEGSKA (reference sequence). The CDR3: CSASKGAGVEETQYF. DNA of the CDR3: TGCAGTGCTAGTAAGGGGGCTGGAGTTGAAGAGACCCAGTACTTC.

This clonotype was picked up a small number of times. The rearrangement uses TRBV10-1 and TRBJ2-4; D remains ambiguous. CDR1 is WNHNN and CDR2 is SYGVQD in the germline V gene (reference sequence). CDR3 length equals 15 residues. Trimming left V 2 bases short and J 0 bases short, with 8 bases between. CDR3 region: CASSEGSVAKNIQYF. CDR3 sequence (DNA): TGCGCCAGCAGTGAGGGGTCCGTAGCCAAAAACATTCAGTACTTC.

This clonotype was counted only a few times. The rearrangement links TRBV20-1 to TRBJ2-3, with D possibly TRBD1 on 6 matching bases. V lost 4 bases and J 2 bases, leaving 16 bases between the germline ends. Germline CDR1 reads DFQATT; CDR2 reads SNEGSKA (reference sequence). This CDR3 is 15 amino acids long. The CDR3 reads CSAIRRGMYTDTQYF. The CDR3 nucleotides are TGCAGTGCTATCCGTAGGGGGATGTACACAGATACGCAGTATTTT.

The CDR3 DNA follows: TGCGCCAGCAGCCAGGCCGGGACTAGGGATGAGCAGTTCTTC. It is translated as CASSQAGTRDEQFF. The chain has TRBV4-1 and TRBJ2-1; TRBD2 matches 8 bases. Germline V CDR1 and CDR2: MGHRA, YSYEKL. The V segment lost 3 bases and the J segment 8 bases; nucleotides outside the gene matches: 6. This CDR3 is 14 amino acids long.

J is TRBJ2-6 and V is TRBV6-2 or TRBV6-3, with 8 bases matching TRBD1. The V segment lost 3 bases and the J segment 0 bases; nucleotides outside the gene matches: 4. CDR3 size: 17 residues. Germline V lookup: CDR1 MNHEY, CDR2 SVGEGT. CDR3 amino acids: CASSYGTGFSGANVLTF. In nucleotides, the CDR3 is TGTGCCAGCAGTTATGGGACAGGCTTCTCTGGGGCCAACGTCCTGACTTTC.

This clonotype was seen repeatedly, ten times or more. The V gene is TRBV15, the J gene TRBJ2-3; the match to TRBD2 covers 7 bases. Trimming took 3 bases from V and 1 from J; bases not matched to a gene: 1. Germline V gene lookup returns CDR1 LNHNV and CDR2 YYDKDF (reference sequence). The CDR3 length is 14 residues. The CDR3 region is CATSSREGTDTQYF. CDR3 bases: TGTGCCACCAGCAGTCGGGAGGGCACAGATACGCAGTATTTT. The entire variable domain, with the rest obtained from reference TRBV15 and TRBJ2-3, is as follows: DAMVIQNPRYQVTQFGKPVTLSCSQTLNHNVMYWYQQKSSQAPKLLFHYYDKDFNNEADTPDNFQSRRPNTSFCFLDIRSPGLGDTAMYLCATSSREGTDTQYFGPGTRLTVL.

The table lists this clonotype with many counts. The J gene is TRBJ2-2, the V gene TRBV2, with D unresolved. Trimming stripped 7 bases from V and 4 bases from J, with 22 bases between. The germline V gene encodes CDR1 SNHLY and CDR2 FYNNEI. The CDR3 consists of 17 residues. In DNA, the CDR3 is TGTGCCAGCAACCCCGAGTTGGGCAGGCTGGGCACCGGGGAGCTGTTTTTT. Residues: CASNPELGRLGTGELFF.

This clonotype was recorded a few times. The CDR3 DNA reads TGTGCCAGCAGTTTGGGCCGTCTCGAGCAGTACTTC. This codes for CASSLGRLEQYF. This chain joins TRBV28 and TRBJ2-7; D is uncertain. V was pared by 3 bases and J by 6 bases, with 9 bases between. There are 12 residues in the CDR3. The germline V gene encodes CDR1 MDHEN and CDR2 SYDVKM.

This clonotype was seen a few times. V and J are TRBV5-1 and TRBJ2-2, with a weak D call TRBD2 (6 bases). Between the trimmed V and J ends, which lost 0 bases and 3 bases, there was a span of 12 bases. CDR3 size: 16 residues. CDR1 and CDR2 (germline): SGHRS, YFSETQ. The CDR3 region is CASSLEGAGYTGELFF. The CDR3 DNA reads as TGCGCCAGCAGCTTGGAAGGGGCGGGGTACACCGGGGAGCTGTTTTTT.

This CDR3 is CASRGDEGRGRDIQYF. The CDR3, as DNA: TGTGCCAGCAGAGGGGATGAGGGTCGGGGTAGAGACATTCAGTACTTC. The V and J genes are TRBV7-2 and TRBJ2-4, with D perhaps given as TRBD1 or TRBD2 (5 bases each). The CDR3 has 16 amino acids. CDR1 is SGHTA, CDR2 FQGNSA, per germline. V lost 6 bases, J lost 8 bases, and 23 bases lay in between.

With regard to this clonotype: A junction boundary mismatches the germline segment, possibly from a read error. The chain carries TRBV20-1 and TRBJ2-1; 14 bases match TRBD2. Germline V lookup: CDR1 DFQATT, CDR2 SNEGSKA (reference sequence). This CDR3 has 16 residues. CDR3 amino acids: CCASRLAGGPGNEQFF. In DNA, the CDR3 is TGCTGTGCTAGCCGACTAGCGGGAGGGCCGGGGAATGAGCAGTTCTTC.